These T cell receptor beta chains were read from a single sample in a study of blood T cell repertoires in COVID-19. Sequencing used immunoSEQ multiplex PCR; TCRdb keeps in-frame clones, though not all of them. The repertoire holds 100,000 to 150,000 clones, about 81% seen once, with around 4% in the top ten. The material sequenced was peripheral blood. The receptors were sampled from a woman aged 45-65 years with acute or convalescent COVID-19. Both conserved end residues are part of each CDR3. The order of the fields is clone size, D gene, J gene, V gene, CDR3 DNA, CDR3 protein. D genes are given only for firm matches. Some rows have no size entry. The others give once, few or many, or a class for an expanded clone.

size: NA
D: NA
J: TRBJ1-1
V: TRBV11-3
DNA: TGTGCCAGCAGCTTAGGAGGGGGGGTCGCTGAAGCTTTCTTT
CDR3: CASSLGGGVAEAFF

size: few
D: NA
J: TRBJ1-3
V: TRBV9
DNA: TGTGCCAGCAGCGTAGATGGTGGACAATGGGGGGCTGGAAACACCATATATTTT
CDR3: CASSVDGGQWGAGNTIYF

size: NA
D: TRBD1
J: TRBJ1-4
V: TRBV5-4
DNA: TGTGCCAGCAGCCTTCAACGCGGGACAGGGAATGAAAAACTGTTTTTT
CDR3: CASSLQRGTGNEKLFF

size: NA
D: NA
J: TRBJ2-2
V: TRBV10-1
DNA: TGCGCCAGCAGTTCTGGGGCGGCGAACACCGGGGAGCTGTTTTTT
CDR3: CASSSGAANTGELFF

size: once
D: TRBD1
J: TRBJ1-6
V: TRBV4-2
DNA: TGTGCCAGCAGCCAAGACCGGGACAGGGCAAATTCACCCCTCCACTTT
CDR3: CASSQDRDRANSPLHF

size: NA
D: TRBD1
J: TRBJ1-2
V: TRBV9
DNA: TGTGCCAGCAGCGTACGGGGACAGCTCTATGGCTACACCTTC
CDR3: CASSVRGQLYGYTF

size: NA
D: TRBD1
J: TRBJ1-2
V: TRBV5-4
DNA: TGTGCCAGCAGCTTGGAGGAGGGGGCAAGGTATGGCTACACCTTC
CDR3: CASSLEEGARYGYTF

size: NA
D: TRBD2
J: TRBJ2-1
V: TRBV14
DNA: TGTGCCAGCAGCCAAGTGGCTAGCGGGATCAATCCCGATGAGCAGTTCTTC
CDR3: CASSQVASGINPDEQFF

size: NA
D: TRBD2
J: TRBJ2-3
V: TRBV2
DNA: TGTGCCAGCATGAAGGGACTAGCGGGGCGTGGTACGCAGTATTTT
CDR3: CASMKGLAGRGTQYF

size: NA
D: TRBD1
J: TRBJ1-2
V: TRBV18
DNA: TGTGCCAGCTCAGGGGGGACAGGGACCTCCTATGGCTACACCTTC
CDR3: CASSGGTGTSYGYTF

size: NA
D: NA
J: TRBJ1-5
V: TRBV18
DNA: TGTGCCAGCTCACCAGGAGGGAGTTGGGACCAGCCCCAGCATTTT
CDR3: CASSPGGSWDQPQHF

size: NA
D: TRBD1
J: TRBJ2-2
V: TRBV27
DNA: TGTGCCAGCCGAGTTTACAGACAGGGAAACACCGGGGAGCTGTTTTTT
CDR3: CASRVYRQGNTGELFF

size: NA
D: TRBD1
J: TRBJ2-7
V: TRBV12-5
DNA: TGTGCTAGTGGTTTGCCTCTGGGACAGGGAAGACCCTACGAGCAGTACTTC
CDR3: CASGLPLGQGRPYEQYF

size: NA
D: NA
J: TRBJ1-2
V: TRBV6-5
DNA: TGTGCCAGCAGTTACTCGATTATTCAGGGAAAGAGGGGCTACACCTTC
CDR3: CASSYSIIQGKRGYTF

size: NA
D: NA
J: TRBJ1-2
V: TRBV6-5
DNA: TGTGCCAGCCGTTATACACAGGGAACCTATGGCTACACCTTC
CDR3: CASRYTQGTYGYTF

size: NA
D: NA
J: TRBJ2-1
V: TRBV12-3/TRBV12-4
DNA: TGTGCCAGCACCCTCGGTAATGAGCAGTTCTTC
CDR3: CASTLGNEQFF

size: once
D: TRBD2
J: TRBJ2-2
V: TRBV9
DNA: TGTGCCAGCAGCGTAGGGCCTAGCGGGGGAAGAAACACCGGGGAGCTGTTTTTT
CDR3: CASSVGPSGGRNTGELFF

size: NA
D: NA
J: TRBJ1-5
V: TRBV29-1
DNA: TGCAGCGTTCGGGGAGGGGGTAGTCAGCCCCAGCATTTT
CDR3: CSVRGGGSQPQHF

size: NA
D: NA
J: TRBJ1-1
V: TRBV15
DNA: TGTGCCACCAGCAGCAGCGTGTCCGGGGTTAACGCTGAAGCTTTCTTT
CDR3: CATSSSVSGVNAEAFF

size: NA
D: TRBD2
J: TRBJ2-5
V: TRBV5-6
DNA: TGTGCCAGCAGCTTGGGGGGACTAGCGGCCCAAGAGACCCAGTACTTC
CDR3: CASSLGGLAAQETQYF

size: once
D: NA
J: TRBJ2-5
V: TRBV30
DNA: TGTGCCTGGAGCCCCCCTAGCACGGGTCGGGAGACCCAGTACTTC
CDR3: CAWSPPSTGRETQYF

size: NA
D: TRBD2
J: TRBJ2-3
V: TRBV6-6
DNA: TGTGCCAGCAGTATCGGACTAGCGGGAGGAGATACGCAGTATTTT
CDR3: CASSIGLAGGDTQYF

size: NA
D: NA
J: TRBJ2-1
V: TRBV19
DNA: TGTGCCAGTAGTATTTCCCAGCGGAACAATGAGCAGTTCTTC
CDR3: CASSISQRNNEQFF

size: NA
D: TRBD1
J: TRBJ1-1
V: TRBV27
DNA: TGTGCCAGCGCCTATGGACAGGGGATCACTGAAGCTTTCTTT
CDR3: CASAYGQGITEAFF

size: NA
D: NA
J: TRBJ2-1
V: TRBV12-5
DNA: TGTGCTAGTGGTGTCCGAGGAGCAATAAGAGGCGAGCAGTTCTTC
CDR3: CASGVRGAIRGEQFF